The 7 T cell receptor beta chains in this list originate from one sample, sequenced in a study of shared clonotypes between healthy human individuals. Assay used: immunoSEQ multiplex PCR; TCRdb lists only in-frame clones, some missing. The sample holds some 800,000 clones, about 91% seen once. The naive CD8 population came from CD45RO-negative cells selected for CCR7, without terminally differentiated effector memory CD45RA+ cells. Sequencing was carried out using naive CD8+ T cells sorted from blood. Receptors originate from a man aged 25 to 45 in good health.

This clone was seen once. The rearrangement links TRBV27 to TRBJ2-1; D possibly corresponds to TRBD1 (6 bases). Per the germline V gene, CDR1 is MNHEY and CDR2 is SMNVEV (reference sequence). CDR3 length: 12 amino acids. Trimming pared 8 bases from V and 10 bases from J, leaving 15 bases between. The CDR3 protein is CASLTGYGEQFF. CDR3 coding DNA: TGTGCCAGCCTTACAGGGTATGGCGAGCAGTTCTTC.

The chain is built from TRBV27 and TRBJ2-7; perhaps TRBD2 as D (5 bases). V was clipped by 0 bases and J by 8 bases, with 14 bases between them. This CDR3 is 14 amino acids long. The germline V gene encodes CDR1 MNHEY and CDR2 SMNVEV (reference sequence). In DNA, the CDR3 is TGTGCCAGCAGTTTATCGACTGCCGGGAAAAAGCAGTACTTC. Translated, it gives CASSLSTAGKKQYF.

The CDR3 DNA reads TGTGCCAGCAGCTTGTCGGGACTAGCGGGAGGCGATGAGCAGTTCTTC. It translates to CASSLSGLAGGDEQFF. This rearrangement joins TRBV5-5 to TRBJ2-1; 15 nucleotides align to TRBD2. Trimming cost V 1 base and J 8 bases; bases outside gene matches: 4. The CDR3 contains 16 residues. CDR1 is SGHKS and CDR2 is YYEKEE in the germline V gene (reference sequence).

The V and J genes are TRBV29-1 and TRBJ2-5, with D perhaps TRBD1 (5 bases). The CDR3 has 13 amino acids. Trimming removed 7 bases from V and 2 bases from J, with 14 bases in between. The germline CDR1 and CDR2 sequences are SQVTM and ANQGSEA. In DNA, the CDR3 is TGCAGCGGGGGCCTCGAATCTCAAGAGACCCAGTACTTC. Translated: CSGGLESQETQYF.

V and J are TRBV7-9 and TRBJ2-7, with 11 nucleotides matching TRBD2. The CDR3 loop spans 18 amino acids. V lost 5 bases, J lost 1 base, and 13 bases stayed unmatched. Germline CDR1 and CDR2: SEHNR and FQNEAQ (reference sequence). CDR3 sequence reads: CASSPGALAGGGSYEQYF. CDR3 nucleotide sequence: TGTGCCAGCAGCCCGGGTGCTCTAGCGGGAGGTGGGTCCTACGAGCAGTACTTC. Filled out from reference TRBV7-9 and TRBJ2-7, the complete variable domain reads DTGVSQNPRHKITKRGQNVTFRCDPISEHNRLYWYRQTLGQGPEFLTYFQNEAQLEKSRLLSDRFSAERPKGSFSTLEIQRTEQGDSAMYLCASSPGALAGGGSYEQYFGPGTRLTVT.

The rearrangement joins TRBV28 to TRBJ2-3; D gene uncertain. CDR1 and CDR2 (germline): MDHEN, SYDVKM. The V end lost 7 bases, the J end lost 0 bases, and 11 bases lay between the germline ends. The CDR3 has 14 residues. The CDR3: CASKGGSSTDTQYF. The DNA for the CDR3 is TGTGCCAGCAAAGGCGGATCTAGCACAGATACGCAGTATTTT.

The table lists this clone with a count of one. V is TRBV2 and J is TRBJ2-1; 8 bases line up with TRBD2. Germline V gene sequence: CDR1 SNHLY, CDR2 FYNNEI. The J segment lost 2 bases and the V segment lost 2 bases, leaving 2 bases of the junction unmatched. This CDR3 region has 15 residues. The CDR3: CASSEFSGAYNEQFF. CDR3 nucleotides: TGTGCCAGCAGTGAATTTAGCGGGGCCTACAATGAGCAGTTCTTC.